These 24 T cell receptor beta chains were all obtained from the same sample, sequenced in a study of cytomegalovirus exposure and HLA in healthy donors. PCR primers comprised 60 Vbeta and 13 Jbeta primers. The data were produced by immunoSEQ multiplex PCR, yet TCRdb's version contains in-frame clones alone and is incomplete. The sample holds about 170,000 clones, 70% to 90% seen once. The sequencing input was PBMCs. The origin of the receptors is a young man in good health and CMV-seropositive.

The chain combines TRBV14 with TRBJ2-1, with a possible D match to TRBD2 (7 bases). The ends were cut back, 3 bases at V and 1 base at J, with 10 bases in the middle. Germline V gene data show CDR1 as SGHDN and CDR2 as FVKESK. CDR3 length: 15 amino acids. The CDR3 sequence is CASSHGGPSYNEQFF. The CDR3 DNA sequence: TGTGCCAGCAGCCACGGGGGGCCGTCCTACAATGAGCAGTTCTTC.

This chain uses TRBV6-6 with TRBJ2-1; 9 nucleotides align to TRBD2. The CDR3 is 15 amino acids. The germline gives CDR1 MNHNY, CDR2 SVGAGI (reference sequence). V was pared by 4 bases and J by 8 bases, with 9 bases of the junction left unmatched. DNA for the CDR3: TGTGCCAGCAGTTTCAGAAGCGGGGGGCGGGATGAGCAGTTCTTC. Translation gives CASSFRSGGRDEQFF.

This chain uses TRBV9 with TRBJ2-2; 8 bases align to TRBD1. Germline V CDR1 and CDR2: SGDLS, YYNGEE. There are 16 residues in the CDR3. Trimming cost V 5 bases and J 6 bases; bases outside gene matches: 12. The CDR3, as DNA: TGTGCCAGCAGTCCGAGACGGGACAGGTCGGCCGGGGAGCTGTTTTTT. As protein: CASSPRRDRSAGELFF. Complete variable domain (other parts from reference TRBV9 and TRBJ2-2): DSGVTQTPKHLITATGQRVTLRCSPRSGDLSVYWYQQSLDQGLQFLIQYYNGEERAKGNILERFSAQQFPDLHSELNLSSLELGDSALYFCASSPRRDRSAGELFFGEGSRLTVL.

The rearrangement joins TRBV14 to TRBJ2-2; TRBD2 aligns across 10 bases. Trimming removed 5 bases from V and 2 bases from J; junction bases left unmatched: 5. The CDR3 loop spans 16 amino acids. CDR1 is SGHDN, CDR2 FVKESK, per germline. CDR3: CASSLRTSGNTGELFF. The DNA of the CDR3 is TGTGCCAGCAGCTTACGGACTAGCGGAAACACCGGGGAGCTGTTTTTT.

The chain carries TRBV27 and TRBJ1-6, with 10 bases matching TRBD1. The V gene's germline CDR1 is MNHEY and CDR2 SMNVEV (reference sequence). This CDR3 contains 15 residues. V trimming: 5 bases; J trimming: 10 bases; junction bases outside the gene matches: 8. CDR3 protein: CASSPTGGRGSPLHF. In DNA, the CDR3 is TGTGCCAGCAGTCCGACAGGGGGCAGGGGATCACCCCTCCACTTT.

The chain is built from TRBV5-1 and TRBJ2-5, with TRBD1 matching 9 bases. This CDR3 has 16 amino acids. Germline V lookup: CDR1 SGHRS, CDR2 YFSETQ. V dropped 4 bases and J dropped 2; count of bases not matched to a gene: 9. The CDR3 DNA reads TGCGCCAGCAGCCGAATCCCCGGACAGGGGCAAGAGACCCAGTACTTC. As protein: CASSRIPGQGQETQYF.

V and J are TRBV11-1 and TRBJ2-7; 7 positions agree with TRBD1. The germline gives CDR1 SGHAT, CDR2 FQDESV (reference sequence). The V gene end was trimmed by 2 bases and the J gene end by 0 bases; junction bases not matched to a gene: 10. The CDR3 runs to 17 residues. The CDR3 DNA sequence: TGTGCCAGCAGCTTATCGGGCCGGACAGGAGGCTCCTACGAGCAGTACTTC. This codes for CASSLSGRTGGSYEQYF.

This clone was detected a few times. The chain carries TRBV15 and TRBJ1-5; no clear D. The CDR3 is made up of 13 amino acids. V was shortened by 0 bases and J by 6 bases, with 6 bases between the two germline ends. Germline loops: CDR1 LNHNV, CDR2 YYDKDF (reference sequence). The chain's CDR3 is CATSRDFGQPQHF. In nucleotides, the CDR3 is TGTGCCACCAGCAGAGATTTCGGTCAGCCCCAGCATTTT.

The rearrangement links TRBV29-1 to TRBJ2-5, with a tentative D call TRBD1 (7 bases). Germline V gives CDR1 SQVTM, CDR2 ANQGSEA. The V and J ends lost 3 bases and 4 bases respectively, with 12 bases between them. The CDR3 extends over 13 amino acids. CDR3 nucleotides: TGCAGCGTTGATGGGCAGGGGGGAGAGACCCAGTACTTC. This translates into CSVDGQGGETQYF.

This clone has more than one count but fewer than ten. In DNA, the CDR3 is TGCGCCAGCAGCCACAACTTCGGACAGGGGGCTGGTCAGCCCCAGCATTTT. Its protein product is CASSHNFGQGAGQPQHF. The chain carries TRBV4-3 and TRBJ1-5, with 11 bases aligning to TRBD1. This CDR3 has 17 amino acids. The germline gives CDR1 LGHNA, CDR2 YSLEER. Trimming at V came to 3 bases and at J to 6 bases, leaving 10 bases not matched to a gene.

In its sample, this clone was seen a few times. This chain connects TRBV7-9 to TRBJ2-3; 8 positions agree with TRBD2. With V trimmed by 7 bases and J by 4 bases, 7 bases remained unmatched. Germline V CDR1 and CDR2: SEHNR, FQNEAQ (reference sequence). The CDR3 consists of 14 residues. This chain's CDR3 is CASTGGLVADTQYF. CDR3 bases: TGTGCCAGCACTGGGGGACTAGTAGCAGATACGCAGTATTTT.

The CDR3 here is CASSQAAVGETQYF. CDR3 bases: TGTGCCAGCAGCCAAGCGGCGGTCGGTGAGACCCAGTACTTC. V is TRBV14 and J is TRBJ2-5; D remains ambiguous. The length of the CDR3 is 14 residues. Trimming took off 1 base at V and 5 bases at J, with 11 bases between the two ends. Germline V gives CDR1 SGHDN, CDR2 FVKESK.

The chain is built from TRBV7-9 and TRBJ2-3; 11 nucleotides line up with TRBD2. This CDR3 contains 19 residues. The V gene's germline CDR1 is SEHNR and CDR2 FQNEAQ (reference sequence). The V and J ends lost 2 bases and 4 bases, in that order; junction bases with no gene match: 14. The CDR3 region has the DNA TGTGCCAGCAGCTTACGATTAGAGGCTAGCGGGGGGTCCCCAGATACGCAGTATTTT. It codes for CASSLRLEASGGSPDTQYF.

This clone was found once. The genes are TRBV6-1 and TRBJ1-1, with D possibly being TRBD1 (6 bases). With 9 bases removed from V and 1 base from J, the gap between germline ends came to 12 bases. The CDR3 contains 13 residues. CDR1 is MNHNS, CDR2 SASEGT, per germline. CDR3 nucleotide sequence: TGTGCCAGTCGACAGGTTTCGAACACTGAAGCTTTCTTT. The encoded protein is CASRQVSNTEAFF.

The CDR3 protein is CASSQDIGVRNTEAFF. The CDR3 bases are TGTGCCAGCAGCCAAGATATAGGGGTGAGGAACACTGAAGCTTTCTTT. The V gene is TRBV4-2, the J gene TRBJ1-1; D is perhaps TRBD1 (5 bases). V was shortened by 0 bases and J by 1 base, with 12 bases between the two germline ends. The CDR3 has 16 residues. CDR1 and CDR2 (germline): LGHNA, YNFKEQ.

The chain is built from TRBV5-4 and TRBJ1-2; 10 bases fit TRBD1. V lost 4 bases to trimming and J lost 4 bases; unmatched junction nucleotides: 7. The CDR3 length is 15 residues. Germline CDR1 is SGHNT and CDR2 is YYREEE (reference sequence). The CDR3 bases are TGTGCCAGCAGCCCGACGGGACAGGGGTCCTATGGCTACACCTTC. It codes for CASSPTGQGSYGYTF.

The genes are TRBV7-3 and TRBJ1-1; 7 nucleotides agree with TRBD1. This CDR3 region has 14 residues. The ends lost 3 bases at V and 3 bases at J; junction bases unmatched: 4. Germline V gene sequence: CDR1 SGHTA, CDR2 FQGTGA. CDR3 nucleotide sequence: TGTGCCAGCAGCTTTCGAGGGGGCGACACTGAAGCTTTCTTT. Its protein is CASSFRGGDTEAFF.

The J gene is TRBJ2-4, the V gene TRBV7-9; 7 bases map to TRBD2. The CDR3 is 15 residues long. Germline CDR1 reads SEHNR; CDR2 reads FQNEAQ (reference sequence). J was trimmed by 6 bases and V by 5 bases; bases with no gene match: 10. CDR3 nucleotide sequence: TGTGCCAGCAGCACCGGCGGGGGAGGCGTAAACATTCAGTACTTC. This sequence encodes CASSTGGGGVNIQYF.

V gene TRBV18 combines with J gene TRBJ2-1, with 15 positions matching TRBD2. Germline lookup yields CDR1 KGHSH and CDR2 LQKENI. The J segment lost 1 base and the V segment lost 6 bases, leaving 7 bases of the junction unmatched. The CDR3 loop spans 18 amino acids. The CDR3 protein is CASSRTSGGAKSYNEQFF. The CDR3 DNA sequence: TGTGCCAGCTCCCGGACTAGCGGGGGGGCTAAGTCCTACAATGAGCAGTTCTTC. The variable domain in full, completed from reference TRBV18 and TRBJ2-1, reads NAGVMQNPRHLVRRRGQEARLRCSPMKGHSHVYWYRQLPEEGLKFMVYLQKENIIDESGMPKERFSAEFPKEGPSILRIQQVVRGDSAAYFCASSRTSGGAKSYNEQFFGPGTRLTVL.

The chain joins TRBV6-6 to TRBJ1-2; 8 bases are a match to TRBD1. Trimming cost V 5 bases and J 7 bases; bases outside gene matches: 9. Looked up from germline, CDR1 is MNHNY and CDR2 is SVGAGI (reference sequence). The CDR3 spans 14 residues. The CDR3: CASSRLGTGSGYTF. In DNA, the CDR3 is TGTGCCAGCAGTCGACTCGGGACAGGATCTGGCTACACCTTC.

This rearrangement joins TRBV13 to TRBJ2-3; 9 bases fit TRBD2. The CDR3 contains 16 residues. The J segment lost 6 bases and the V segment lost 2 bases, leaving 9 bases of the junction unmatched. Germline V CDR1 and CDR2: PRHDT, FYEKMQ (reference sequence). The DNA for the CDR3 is TGTGCCAGCAGCTTAAGTCGAGCGGGGGGTGTGGATACGCAGTATTTT. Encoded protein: CASSLSRAGGVDTQYF.

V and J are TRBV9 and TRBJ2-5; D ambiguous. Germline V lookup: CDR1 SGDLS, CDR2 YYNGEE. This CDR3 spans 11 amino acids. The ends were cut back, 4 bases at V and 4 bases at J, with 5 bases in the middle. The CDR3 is CASSPGETQYF. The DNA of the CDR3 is TGTGCCAGCAGCCCCGGAGAGACCCAGTACTTC. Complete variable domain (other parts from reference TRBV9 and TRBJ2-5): DSGVTQTPKHLITATGQRVTLRCSPRSGDLSVYWYQQSLDQGLQFLIQYYNGEERAKGNILERFSAQQFPDLHSELNLSSLELGDSALYFCASSPGETQYFGPGTRLLVL.

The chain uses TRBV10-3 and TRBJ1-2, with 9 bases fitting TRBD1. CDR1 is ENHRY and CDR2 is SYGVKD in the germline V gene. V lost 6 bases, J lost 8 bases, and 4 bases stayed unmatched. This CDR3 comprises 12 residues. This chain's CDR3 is CAIRGQGYGYTF. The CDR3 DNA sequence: TGTGCCATCAGGGGACAGGGATACGGCTACACCTTC.

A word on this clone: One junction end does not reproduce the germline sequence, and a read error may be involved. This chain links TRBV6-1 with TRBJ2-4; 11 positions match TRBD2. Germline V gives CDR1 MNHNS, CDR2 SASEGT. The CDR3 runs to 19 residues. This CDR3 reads CASSEQLAGVVFAKNSQYF. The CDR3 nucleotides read TGTGCCAGCAGTGAACAACTAGCGGGGGTGGTTTTCGCCAAAAACAGTCAGTACTTC.